A single sample gave rise to the 16 T cell receptor beta chains below, sequenced in a study of regulatory T cells in long-lasting Graves disease. Time point defined: persistent/refractory GD, antithyroid drugs over 5 years with positive TRAb. The TCR library was made from RNA that had been extracted from PBMCs in TRIzol. CDR3 regions were amplified by Arm-PCR using iRepertoire HTBI primers to build TCR beta libraries. TCRdb reanalysed the multiplex PCR reads using MiXCR and keeps one entry per CDR3 protein. This sample carries roughly 490,000 distinct CDR3 sequences, approximately 23% of them seen once, and the ten largest clones take approximately 14%. The source material was peripheral blood mononuclear cells (PBMCs), sampled when the disease was refractory, from a patient treated with antithyroid drugs. Receptors were obtained from a female donor with Graves disease.

Many counts were recorded for this clonotype. CDR3 protein: CASSLVTGSYEQYF. In DNA, the CDR3 is TGTGCCAGCAGCTTAGTTACAGGGAGTTACGAGCAGTACTTC. The V call is TRBV7-9, the J call TRBJ2-7; D perhaps matches TRBD1 (6 bases). The V end was cut by 1 base, the J end by 4 bases, with 11 bases between. Germline CDR1 reads SEHNR; CDR2 reads FQNEAQ (reference sequence). CDR3 size: 14 residues.

The chain uses TRBV19 and TRBJ1-1; D uncertain. Germline V CDR1 and CDR2: LNHDA, SQIVND (reference sequence). V was pared by 4 bases and J by 3 bases, with 9 bases between. This CDR3 contains 13 residues. The CDR3 protein is CASSSQLDTEAFF. The CDR3 nucleotides are TGTGCCAGTAGTAGCCAACTCGACACTGAAGCTTTCTTT.

This clonotype was detected ten times or more. This chain uses TRBV20-1 with TRBJ2-1, with D hard to call. Trimming stripped 3 bases from V and 5 bases from J, with 8 bases between. Per the germline V gene, CDR1 is DFQATT and CDR2 is SNEGSKA (reference sequence). The CDR3 runs 12 residues. CDR3 in amino acids: CSASLPDNEQFF. DNA for the CDR3: TGCAGTGCTAGTCTACCCGACAATGAGCAGTTCTTC.

This clonotype was observed a handful of times. V is TRBV5-4 and J is TRBJ2-7; tentatively, D is TRBD1 (5 bases). The CDR3 has 14 residues. V gave up 0 bases and J gave up 0 bases, with 7 bases separating them. Per germline, CDR1 SGHNT and CDR2 YYREEE (reference sequence). The CDR3 DNA follows: TGTGCCAGCAGCTTGGTCGACAGCTCCTACGAGCAGTACTTC. Amino acid sequence: CASSLVDSSYEQYF.

This rearrangement joins TRBV20-1 to TRBJ1-5; D unclear. The CDR3 has 12 residues. V lost 5 bases and J 2 bases, leaving 7 bases between the germline ends. CDR1 and CDR2 (germline): DFQATT, SNEGSKA (reference sequence). CDR3 sequence: CSAQGGNQPQHF. The CDR3 nucleotides are TGCAGTGCTCAAGGTGGCAATCAGCCCCAGCATTTT.

CDR3 nucleotide sequence: TGTGCCAGCAGCGCGCCGGGACAGGGGGCATCTGAGACCCAGTACTTC. This gives the protein CASSAPGQGASETQYF. The genes are TRBV6-1 and TRBJ2-5, with 12 bases fitting TRBD1. CDR3 size: 16 residues. The V segment lost 6 bases and the J segment 5 bases; nucleotides outside the gene matches: 10. CDR1 is MNHNS and CDR2 is SASEGT in the germline V gene.

This clonotype was detected only a few times. This chain links TRBV7-2 with TRBJ1-1, with D unresolved. Between the trimmed V and J ends, which lost 5 bases and 0 bases, there was a span of 13 bases. Germline loops: CDR1 SGHTA, CDR2 FQGNSA. The CDR3 is 15 amino acids. The chain's CDR3 is CASSPVGKVNTEAFF. CDR3 bases: TGTGCCAGCAGCCCCGTGGGTAAGGTGAACACTGAAGCTTTCTTT.

This clonotype was seen repeatedly, ten times or more. The rearrangement links TRBV27 to TRBJ1-2; 9 nucleotides line up with TRBD1. The CDR3 consists of 14 residues. Germline V gene sequence: CDR1 MNHEY, CDR2 SMNVEV (reference sequence). With 6 bases clipped from V and 4 bases from J, the junction kept 6 bases outside the gene matches. CDR3: CASSLDRGAYGYTF. Here the CDR3 DNA reads TGTGCCAGCAGCCTTGACAGGGGGGCCTATGGCTACACCTTC.

The chain employs TRBV3-1 and TRBJ1-1; TRBD1 aligns across 7 bases. This CDR3 comprises 14 residues. Germline V CDR1 and CDR2: LGHDT, YNNKEL (reference sequence). The V and J ends lost 2 bases and 6 bases, in that order; junction bases with no gene match: 6. The CDR3 is CASSQPGQQPEAFF. The CDR3 nucleotides are TGTGCCAGCAGCCAACCGGGACAGCAACCTGAAGCTTTCTTT.

This clonotype was found many times. The chain employs TRBV20-1 and TRBJ2-5; D perhaps matches TRBD2 (6 bases). CDR1 and CDR2 from the germline V gene are DFQATT and SNEGSKA (reference sequence). The CDR3 runs 14 residues. The ends were cut back, 0 bases at V and 5 bases at J, with 13 bases in the middle. The CDR3 DNA sequence: TGCAGTGCTAGAGATTCAAGGGCGGGGGAGACCCAGTACTTC. Its translation: CSARDSRAGETQYF.

This clonotype turned up a few times. This chain connects TRBV20-1 to TRBJ1-2; 8 bases agree with TRBD1. V lost 3 bases, J lost 5 bases, and 14 bases stayed unmatched. This CDR3 comprises 16 residues. The germline gives CDR1 DFQATT, CDR2 SNEGSKA (reference sequence). The CDR3 DNA follows: TGCAGTGCTAGGCAGACAGGGGAATTGGAACTATATGGCTACACCTTC. Encoded protein: CSARQTGELELYGYTF.

The rearrangement links TRBV20-1 to TRBJ1-1; 8 bases are shared with TRBD1. The germline gives CDR1 DFQATT, CDR2 SNEGSKA (reference sequence). Trimming removed 6 bases from V and 0 bases from J; junction bases left unmatched: 6. This CDR3 comprises 14 residues. The chain's CDR3 is CSANDRGLNTEAFF. The CDR3 DNA reads as TGCAGTGCGAATGACAGGGGCTTGAACACTGAAGCTTTCTTT.

The sample holds a few counts of this clonotype. J is TRBJ2-3 and V is TRBV7-2; TRBD2 matches 11 bases. This CDR3 has 14 residues. V was clipped by 5 bases and J by 5 bases; unmatched bases: 3. CDR1 SGHTA and CDR2 FQGNSA come from the germline V gene. DNA of the CDR3: TGTGCCAGCAGCGAAGGACTAGCGGGAGATACGCAGTATTTT. Translating gives CASSEGLAGDTQYF.

The chain has TRBV6-1 and TRBJ1-6; D gene uncertain. The germline CDR1 and CDR2 sequences are MNHNS and SASEGT. CDR3 length: 13 residues. Trimming pared 6 bases from V and 5 bases from J, leaving 8 bases between. The CDR3 bases are TGTGCCAGCAGCCCCCCGAATAATTCACCCCTCCACTTT. Its protein is CASSPPNNSPLHF.

In its sample, this clonotype was seen many times. The chain uses TRBV28 and TRBJ1-6; D may be TRBD1 (5 bases). The germline V gene has CDR1 MDHEN and CDR2 SYDVKM. Trimming cost V 5 bases and J 8 bases, with 19 bases left between them. This CDR3 spans 16 amino acids. The CDR3 loop is CASSRADRGRDSPLHF. For the CDR3, the DNA is TGTGCCAGCAGTAGAGCCGACCGGGGCCGGGATTCACCCCTCCACTTT.

The rearrangement uses TRBV6-5 and TRBJ2-1; 8 nucleotides match TRBD1. With 0 bases clipped from V and 7 bases from J, the junction kept 5 bases outside the gene matches. Germline values: CDR1 MNHEY, CDR2 SVGAGI. The CDR3 has 15 residues. In DNA form, the CDR3 reads TGTGCCAGCAGTTACTCGTGGCAGGGGGCTAATGAGCAGTTCTTC. Protein: CASSYSWQGANEQFF.